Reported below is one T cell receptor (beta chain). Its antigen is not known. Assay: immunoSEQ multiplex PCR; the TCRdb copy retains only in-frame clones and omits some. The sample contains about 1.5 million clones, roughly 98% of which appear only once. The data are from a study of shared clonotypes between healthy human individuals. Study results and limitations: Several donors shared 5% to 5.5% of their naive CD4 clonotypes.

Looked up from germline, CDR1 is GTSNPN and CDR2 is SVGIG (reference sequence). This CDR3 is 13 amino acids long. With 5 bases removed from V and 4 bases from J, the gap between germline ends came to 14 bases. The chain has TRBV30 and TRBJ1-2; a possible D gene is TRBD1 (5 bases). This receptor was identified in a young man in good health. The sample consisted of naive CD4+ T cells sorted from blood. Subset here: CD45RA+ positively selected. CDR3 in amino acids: CAWYRRVAYGYTF. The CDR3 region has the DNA TGTGCCTGGTACAGGCGCGTCGCCTATGGCTACACCTTC.